The subject of this entry is one T cell receptor (beta chain). This entry belongs to a study of T cell changes during pregnancy in multiple sclerosis. The data were produced by immunoSEQ multiplex PCR, yet TCRdb's version contains in-frame clones alone and is incomplete. The repertoire holds roughly 83,000 clones, with roughly nine tenths as singletons. Sequences were derived from PBMCs, sampled in the first trimester of pregnancy. This TCR was sampled from a female donor in good health, serving as a control in a pregnancy study. Some clones in this sample may be carry-over from other donors' samples.

The CDR3 here is CASSSTGAGTNEKLFF. The CDR3 DNA sequence: TGTGCCAGCAGTTCAACAGGGGCGGGGACTAATGAAAAACTGTTTTTT. The chain links TRBV28 to TRBJ1-4, with 7 bases lining up with TRBD1. Trimming cost V 4 bases and J 2 bases; bases outside gene matches: 7. CDR1 is MDHEN, CDR2 SYDVKM, per germline. This CDR3 is 16 amino acids long.